The 30 T cell receptor beta chains in this list originate from one sample, sequenced in a study of regulatory T cells in long-lasting Graves disease. Assembly of TCR beta libraries relied on iRepertoire HTBI primers together with Arm-PCR of CDR3 regions. Each CDR3 protein is one row after TCRdb ran MiXCR on the multiplex PCR reads. Of around 360,000 distinct CDR3 sequences detected, around 15% appear once; the ten largest clones hold 20% to 25%. As for time point: newly diagnosed GD, antithyroid drugs for less than 3 months. The TCR library used RNA extracted from PBMCs. The sample was also linked to a second study, of T cells in Graves' hyperthyroidism and ophthalmopathy.

The sequences come from peripheral blood mononuclear cells (PBMCs), collected at new diagnosis, from a patient treated with antithyroid drugs. Source of these receptors: a young woman with Graves disease.

This clonotype was detected a few times. V gene TRBV20-1 combines with J gene TRBJ2-1; D is unclear. Trimming took off 0 bases at V and 0 bases at J, with 9 bases between the two ends. Germline V gene lookup returns CDR1 DFQATT and CDR2 SNEGSKA (reference sequence). This CDR3 spans 15 amino acids. Here the CDR3 reads CSARDSVNSYNEQFF. The CDR3 nucleotides are TGCAGTGCTAGAGATTCGGTAAACTCCTACAATGAGCAGTTCTTC.

In its sample, this clonotype was seen a few times. This chain joins TRBV25-1 and TRBJ2-1, with D uncertain. From germline, CDR1 is MGHDK and CDR2 SYGVNS. Trimming left V 0 bases short and J 4 bases short, with 10 bases between. The CDR3 sequence is 15 residues long. This chain's CDR3 is CASSEYGGEYNEQFF. The CDR3 region has the DNA TGTGCCAGCAGTGAATATGGCGGAGAATACAATGAGCAGTTCTTC.

The sample holds many counts of this clonotype. The J gene is TRBJ2-1, the V gene TRBV6-1; 9 bases are a match to TRBD1. The V gene's germline CDR1 is MNHNS and CDR2 SASEGT. The CDR3 spans 14 residues. The V segment lost 10 bases and the J segment 6 bases; nucleotides outside the gene matches: 10. Here the CDR3 reads CATQGDREVNEQFF. In DNA, the CDR3 is TGTGCCACCCAAGGGGACAGGGAAGTCAATGAGCAGTTCTTC.

The chain has TRBV6-1 and TRBJ2-7, with TRBD2 matching over 14 bases. The length of the CDR3 is 16 residues. Looked up from germline, CDR1 is MNHNS and CDR2 is SASEGT. The J segment lost 3 bases and the V segment lost 2 bases, leaving 3 bases of the junction unmatched. In nucleotides, the CDR3 is TGTGCCAGCAGTGAACGGGGACTAGCGGGAGACTACGAGCAGTACTTC. Its protein is CASSERGLAGDYEQYF.

This clonotype appeared many times. The chain joins TRBV5-5 to TRBJ2-5, with a possible D match to TRBD2 (5 bases). Germline CDR1 SGHKS, CDR2 YYEKEE (reference sequence). The CDR3 covers 12 residues. V lost 4 bases and J 5 bases, leaving 9 bases between the germline ends. The CDR3 spells CASSQTGETQYF. The CDR3 nucleotides read TGTGCCAGCAGCCAGACGGGGGAGACCCAGTACTTC. Using reference TRBV5-5 and TRBJ2-5 for the parts outside the CDR3, the full variable domain is DAGVTQSPTHLIKTRGQQVTLRCSPISGHKSVSWYQQVLGQGPQFIFQYYEKEERGRGNFPDRFSARQFPNYSSELNVNALLLGDSALYLCASSQTGETQYFGPGTRLLVL.

This clonotype was observed a handful of times. A read error is possible here, since a much larger clone lies one base away. The chain recombines TRBV15 with TRBJ2-3, with D possibly being TRBD1 or TRBD2 (6 bases each). The CDR3 is 17 amino acids. CDR1 and CDR2 from the germline V gene are LNHNV and YYDKDF (reference sequence). The CDR3 sequence: CATNRIRGLGFYDTQYF. The CDR3 bases are TGTGCCACCAACAGAATTCGGGGGCTAGGTTTTTACGATACGCAGTATTTT.

This clonotype was found a few times. This rearrangement joins TRBV4-1 to TRBJ2-7, with D unclear. Germline-derived CDR1 and CDR2 are MGHRA and YSYEKL. Trimming stripped 0 bases from V and 0 bases from J, with 12 bases between. The CDR3 length is 16 residues. In nucleotides, the CDR3 is TGCGCCAGCAGCCAAGATAGGAGCGTCTCCTCCTACGAGCAGTACTTC. Encoded protein: CASSQDRSVSSYEQYF.

This clonotype was seen ten or more times. This chain links TRBV30 with TRBJ1-1, with TRBD1 identical over 7 bases. The V segment lost 3 bases and the J segment 5 bases; nucleotides outside the gene matches: 12. Per germline, CDR1 GTSNPN and CDR2 SVGIG (reference sequence). The CDR3 totals 15 residues. The CDR3 region is CAWSDRRQGSTEAFF. CDR3 sequence (DNA): TGTGCCTGGAGCGACCGAAGACAGGGCTCGACTGAAGCTTTCTTT.

The sample holds many counts of this clonotype. The chain recombines TRBV7-9 with TRBJ2-7, with TRBD2 identical over 9 bases. The V gene's germline CDR1 is SEHNR and CDR2 FQNEAQ (reference sequence). The CDR3 spans 14 residues. V lost 5 bases to trimming and J lost 5 bases; unmatched junction nucleotides: 7. CDR3 amino acids: CASSQLAGVDEQYF. The CDR3 bases are TGTGCCAGCAGCCAATTAGCGGGAGTCGACGAGCAGTACTTC.

This clonotype turned up a few times. The rearrangement links TRBV30 to TRBJ1-6; possible D gene TRBD1, 6 bases. Deletions cut 5 bases from V and 7 bases from J, with 12 bases between. Per the germline V gene, CDR1 is GTSNPN and CDR2 is SVGIG (reference sequence). This CDR3 spans 13 amino acids. CDR3 residues: CAWDTGNNSPLHF. In DNA, the CDR3 is TGTGCCTGGGATACAGGGAACAATTCACCCCTCCACTTT.

Comments on this clonotype: One end of the junction does not line up with germline, which may come from a read error. The chain employs TRBV29-1 and TRBJ2-7, with a weak D call TRBD1 (5 bases). Germline assignment: CDR1 SQVTM and CDR2 ANQGSEA. The CDR3 runs 13 residues. CDR3 in DNA: TGCAGCATTGAAGGGGCAGGCTCCTACGAGCAGTACTTC. Translation gives CSIEGAGSYEQYF.

Comments on this clonotype: This could be a read error, since a much larger clone is one nucleotide away. The rearrangement joins TRBV20-1 to TRBJ2-1; 7 bases are a match to TRBD2. The J segment lost 4 bases and the V segment lost 3 bases, leaving 6 bases of the junction unmatched. The CDR3 runs to 14 residues. Germline lookup yields CDR1 DFQATT and CDR2 SNEGSKA (reference sequence). The CDR3 loop is CSARASGLYNEQFF. The DNA for the CDR3 is TGCAGTGCTAGGGCTAGCGGATTATACAATGAGCAGTTCTTC.

This clonotype was observed a few times. The chain combines TRBV9 with TRBJ2-1; 9 bases are shared with TRBD2. CDR1 SGDLS and CDR2 YYNGEE come from the germline V gene. After removal of 7 bases from V and 1 base from J, the junction contained 6 bases not matched to a gene. CDR3 length: 15 residues. CDR3 protein: CASGPGLASYNEQFF. The CDR3 coding sequence is TGTGCCAGCGGTCCAGGACTAGCGTCCTACAATGAGCAGTTCTTC.

About this clonotype itself: The junction does not match germline at one end; this may be a read error. The rearrangement uses TRBV6-4 and TRBJ1-1; TRBD1 agrees at 8 bases. The germline CDR1 and CDR2 sequences are MRHNA and SNTAGT. This CDR3 is 14 amino acids long. CDR3 coding DNA: TGTGCCAGCAGTAACTCCGGGACAGGTGGGATAGCTTTCTTT. Its translation: CASSNSGTGGIAFF.

This clonotype was seen repeatedly, ten times or more. The V gene is TRBV28, the J gene TRBJ2-1; 7 nucleotides match TRBD2. The germline gives CDR1 MDHEN, CDR2 SYDVKM. This CDR3 comprises 16 residues. V dropped 6 bases and J dropped 10; count of bases not matched to a gene: 18. The CDR3, as DNA: TGTGCCAGCAGATCTCTGGGGGAGGGCCTTCTTAAAGAGCAGTTCTTC. Amino acid sequence: CASRSLGEGLLKEQFF.

This sequence joins TRBV6-5 and TRBJ2-2; tentatively, D is TRBD1 (6 bases). Trimming removed 2 bases from V and 4 bases from J, with 14 bases in between. Germline CDR1 is MNHEY and CDR2 is SVGAGI. The CDR3 is made up of 16 amino acids. The CDR3, as DNA: TGTGCCAGCAGTTACCGAACAGGGTTGGGCACCGGGGAGCTGTTTTTT. It yields the protein CASSYRTGLGTGELFF.

This clonotype was seen many times. This chain joins TRBV30 and TRBJ2-7; TRBD1 agrees at 8 bases. Germline-derived CDR1 and CDR2 are GTSNPN and SVGIG (reference sequence). The CDR3 loop spans 12 amino acids. The J segment lost 3 bases and the V segment lost 3 bases, leaving 1 base of the junction unmatched. The CDR3 protein is CAWSDRGYEQYF. The CDR3 region has the DNA TGTGCCTGGAGCGACAGGGGCTACGAGCAGTACTTC.

The CDR3 DNA sequence: TGTGCCAGCAGCGCCGGGACTAGCGGGAGGGCTACGCAGTATTTT. It codes for CASSAGTSGRATQYF. This chain links TRBV7-3 with TRBJ2-3; 16 nucleotides match TRBD2. Germline loops: CDR1 SGHTA, CDR2 FQGTGA. The V and J ends lost 5 bases and 8 bases, in that order; junction bases with no gene match: 4. There are 15 residues in the CDR3. Full variable domain (outside the CDR3, taken from reference TRBV7-3 and TRBJ2-3): GAGVSQTPSNKVTEKGKYVELRCDPISGHTALYWYRQSLGQGPEFLIYFQGTGAADDSGLPNDRFFAVRPEGSVSTLKIQRTERGDSAVYLCASSAGTSGRATQYFGPGTRLTVL.

This clonotype was found many times. The rearrangement links TRBV6-1 to TRBJ2-7, with D possibly being TRBD2 (5 bases). V was pared by 7 bases and J by 2 bases, with 15 bases between. Germline values: CDR1 MNHNS, CDR2 SASEGT. The length of the CDR3 is 14 residues. The chain's CDR3 is CASIKWGATYEQYF. Written as DNA, the CDR3 is TGTGCCAGCATCAAGTGGGGAGCCACCTACGAGCAGTACTTC.

This clonotype has more than one count but fewer than ten. A much larger clone is a single base away; this may be a read error. This chain links TRBV30 with TRBJ1-2; perhaps TRBD1 as D (5 bases). The CDR3 totals 12 residues. Germline V gives CDR1 GTSNPN, CDR2 SVGIG (reference sequence). The CDR3: CAWSGGTYGCTF. CDR3 DNA sequence: TGTGCCTGGAGTGGGGGGACCTATGGCTGCACCTTC.

This clonotype was recorded many times. The chain uses TRBV11-3 and TRBJ2-5, with 13 nucleotides matching TRBD2. J lost 5 bases, V lost 5 bases, and 5 bases had no gene match. The CDR3 is 15 residues long. From germline, CDR1 is SGHNT and CDR2 YENEEA. CDR3 residues: CASSGGTSGMETQYF. The CDR3 DNA is TGTGCCAGCAGCGGAGGGACTAGCGGGATGGAGACCCAGTACTTC. Filled out from reference TRBV11-3 and TRBJ2-5, the complete variable domain reads EAGVVQSPRYKIIEKKQPVAFWCNPISGHNTLYWYLQNLGQGPELLIRYENEEAVDDSQLPKDRFSAERLKGVDSTLKIQPAELGDSAVYLCASSGGTSGMETQYFGPGTRLLVL.

In regard to this clonotype: With a much larger clone just one base away, this may be a read error. The V call is TRBV28, the J call TRBJ2-1; D not resolved. The CDR3 consists of 14 residues. V lost 5 bases and J 4 bases, leaving 12 bases between the germline ends. Germline V gene data show CDR1 as MDHEN and CDR2 as SYDVKM. The CDR3 sequence is CASSAPGQYNEQFF. DNA for the CDR3: TGTGCCAGCAGTGCCCCCGGGCAATACAATGAGCAGTTCTTC.

The chain has TRBV2 and TRBJ2-5; TRBD2 matches 15 bases. With 5 bases clipped from V and 1 base from J, the junction kept 17 bases outside the gene matches. Germline CDR1 and CDR2: SNHLY and FYNNEI. The CDR3 consists of 21 residues. The CDR3 sequence is CASSQTIIPPGLAGGQETQYF. The CDR3 region has the DNA TGTGCCAGCAGTCAGACCATCATACCCCCGGGACTAGCGGGGGGCCAAGAGACCCAGTACTTC.

About this clonotype: Since a much larger clone is just one base distant, this may be a read error. CDR3 protein: CAGALGQGETQYF. CDR3 in DNA: TGTGCTGGTGCCCTGGGACAGGGTGAGACCCAGTACTTC. The chain has TRBV12-5 and TRBJ2-3, with 9 bases fitting TRBD1. The closer fit of TRBJ2-5 to the DNA end suggests the J call may be wrong. The CDR3 sequence is 13 residues long. The V gene's germline CDR1 is LGHNT and CDR2 FRNRAP.

This clonotype was recorded many times. The J gene is TRBJ2-3, the V gene TRBV20-1; TRBD1 matches at 9 bases. The V gene end was trimmed by 6 bases and the J gene end by 4 bases; junction bases not matched to a gene: 8. From germline, CDR1 is DFQATT and CDR2 SNEGSKA (reference sequence). The CDR3 length is 14 residues. CDR3 nucleotide sequence: TGCAGTGCCAAGGACAGGGGATTCGCAGATACGCAGTATTTT. It codes for CSAKDRGFADTQYF.

This clonotype was found a few times. DNA for the CDR3: TGTGCCAGCAGCCAAGCGGCCCGGACTAGCGGGCCTTGGGGATACGAGCAGTACTTC. This gives the protein CASSQAARTSGPWGYEQYF. The chain uses TRBV14 and TRBJ2-7, with TRBD2 matching over 11 bases. From germline, CDR1 is SGHDN and CDR2 FVKESK. V lost 1 base, J lost 4 bases, and 15 bases stayed unmatched. CDR3 length: 19 residues.

V is TRBV11-1 and J is TRBJ2-5; tentatively, D is TRBD1 (6 bases). Trimming took 3 bases from V and 9 from J, leaving 8 bases between them. CDR3 length equals 11 residues. Germline lookup yields CDR1 SGHAT and CDR2 FQDESV (reference sequence). The CDR3: CASSLYRAQYF. Written as DNA, the CDR3 is TGTGCCAGCAGCTTGTACAGGGCCCAGTACTTC.

There are a few counts of this clonotype. Just one base apart from a much larger clone, this may be a read error. The chain combines TRBV20-1 with TRBJ1-5; D is uncertain. Germline V gene data show CDR1 as DFQATT and CDR2 as SNEGSKA (reference sequence). Trimming took off 3 bases at V and 3 bases at J, with 9 bases between the two ends. The CDR3 consists of 13 residues. For the CDR3, the DNA is TGCAGTGCTAGTCTGGGCGACAATCAGCCCCAGCATTTT. It is translated as CSASLGDNQPQHF.

This clonotype was recorded many times. This chain connects TRBV7-2 to TRBJ2-3, with 8 positions matching TRBD1. Trimming took 0 bases from V and 5 from J; bases not matched to a gene: 7. Germline lookup yields CDR1 SGHTA and CDR2 FQGNSA. The CDR3 runs 16 residues. The CDR3 spells CASSLAVTGGRDTQYF. The CDR3 region has the DNA TGTGCCAGCAGCTTAGCGGTCACAGGGGGACGAGATACGCAGTATTTT.

This sequence joins TRBV13 and TRBJ2-2; possible D gene TRBD1, 6 bases. V was clipped by 5 bases and J by 2 bases, with 15 bases between them. The CDR3 runs 16 residues. Germline assignment: CDR1 PRHDT and CDR2 FYEKMQ (reference sequence). For the CDR3, the DNA is TGTGCCAGCAGCCCAACTCCGGGGACAAACACCGGGGAGCTGTTTTTT. Translated: CASSPTPGTNTGELFF.